This T cell receptor beta chain comes out of a study of long-term antiretroviral therapy in people with HIV. The libraries were made with immunoSEQ v3.0 at survey level. Method: immunoSEQ multiplex PCR; TCRdb's copy keeps in-frame clones and lacks some. The sample has 34,000 or so clones, roughly 87% seen once. Study conclusions and caveats: HIV repertoires showed narrower CDR3 length ranges than controls.

After removal of 6 bases from V and 3 bases from J, the junction contained 5 bases not matched to a gene. The germline CDR1 and CDR2 sequences are MGHDK and SYGVNS. CDR3 length equals 14 residues. This clone was picked up a small number of times. Its antigen remains unidentified. The sample was unsorted PBMCs, taken 0.6 years after starting antiretroviral therapy. This sequence originates from a man between 18 and 35 years old with HIV. The chain is built from TRBV25-1 and TRBJ2-4; 7 nucleotides align to TRBD1. CDR3 bases: TGTGCCAGCAGGACCTCAGGGGGCAAAAACATTCAGTACTTC. Protein: CASRTSGGKNIQYF.